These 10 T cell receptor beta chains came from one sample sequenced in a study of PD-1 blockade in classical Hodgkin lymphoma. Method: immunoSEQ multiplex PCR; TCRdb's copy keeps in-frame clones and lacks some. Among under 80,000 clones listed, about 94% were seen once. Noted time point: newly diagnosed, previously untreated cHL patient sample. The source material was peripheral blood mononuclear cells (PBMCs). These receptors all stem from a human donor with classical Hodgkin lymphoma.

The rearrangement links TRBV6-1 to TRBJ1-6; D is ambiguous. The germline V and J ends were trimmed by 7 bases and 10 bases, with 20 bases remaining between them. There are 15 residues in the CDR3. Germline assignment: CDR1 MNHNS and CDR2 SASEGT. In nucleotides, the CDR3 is TGTGCCAGCACCCCCCCCCTGGGGTTAAGGTCACCCCTCCACTTT. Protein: CASTPPLGLRSPLHF.

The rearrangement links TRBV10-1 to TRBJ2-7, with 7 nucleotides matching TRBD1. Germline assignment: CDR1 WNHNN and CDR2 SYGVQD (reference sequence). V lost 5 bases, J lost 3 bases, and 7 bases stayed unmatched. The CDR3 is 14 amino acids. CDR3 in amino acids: CASSSSGTVYEQYF. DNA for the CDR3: TGCGCCAGCAGTTCCTCTGGGACAGTCTACGAGCAGTACTTC.

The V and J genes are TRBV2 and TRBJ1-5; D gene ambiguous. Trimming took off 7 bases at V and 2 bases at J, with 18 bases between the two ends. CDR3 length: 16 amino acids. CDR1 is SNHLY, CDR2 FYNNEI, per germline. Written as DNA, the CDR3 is TGTGCCAGCACTCCCGACGGGCGGAATGGCAATCAGCCCCAGCATTTT. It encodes CASTPDGRNGNQPQHF.

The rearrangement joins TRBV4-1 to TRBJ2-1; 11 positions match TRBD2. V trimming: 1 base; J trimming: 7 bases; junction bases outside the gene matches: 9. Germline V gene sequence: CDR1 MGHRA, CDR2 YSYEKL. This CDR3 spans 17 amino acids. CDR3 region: CASSQGHGLAGQNEQFF. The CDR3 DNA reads TGCGCCAGCAGCCAAGGTCATGGACTAGCGGGTCAAAATGAGCAGTTCTTC.

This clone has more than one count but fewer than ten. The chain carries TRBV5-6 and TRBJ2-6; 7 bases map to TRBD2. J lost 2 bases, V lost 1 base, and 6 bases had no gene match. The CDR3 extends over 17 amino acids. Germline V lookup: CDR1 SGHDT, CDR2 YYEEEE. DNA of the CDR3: TGTGCCAGCAGCTTGTTTGGACGGGGGGCTGGGGCCAACGTCCTGACTTTC. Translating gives CASSLFGRGAGANVLTF.

The CDR3 loop reads CAWSVYLAGDYNEQFF. CDR3 nucleotides: TGTGCCTGGAGTGTTTACTTAGCGGGAGACTACAATGAGCAGTTCTTC. This chain uses TRBV30 with TRBJ2-1; 9 bases line up with TRBD2. This CDR3 spans 16 amino acids. J was trimmed by 3 bases and V by 0 bases; bases with no gene match: 6. Germline loops: CDR1 GTSNPN, CDR2 SVGIG (reference sequence).

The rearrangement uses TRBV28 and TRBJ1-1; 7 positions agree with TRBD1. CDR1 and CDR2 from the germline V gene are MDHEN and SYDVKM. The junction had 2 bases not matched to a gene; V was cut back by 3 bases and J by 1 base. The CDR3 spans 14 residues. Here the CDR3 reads CASSLGDRNTEAFF. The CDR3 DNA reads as TGTGCCAGCAGTTTGGGGGACAGGAACACTGAAGCTTTCTTT.

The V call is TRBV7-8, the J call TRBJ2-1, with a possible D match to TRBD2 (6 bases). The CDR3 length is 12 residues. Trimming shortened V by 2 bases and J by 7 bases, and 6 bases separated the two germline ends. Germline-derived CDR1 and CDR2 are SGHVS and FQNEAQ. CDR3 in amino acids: CASSLSGNEQFF. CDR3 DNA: TGTGCCAGCAGCTTAAGCGGGAATGAGCAGTTCTTC.

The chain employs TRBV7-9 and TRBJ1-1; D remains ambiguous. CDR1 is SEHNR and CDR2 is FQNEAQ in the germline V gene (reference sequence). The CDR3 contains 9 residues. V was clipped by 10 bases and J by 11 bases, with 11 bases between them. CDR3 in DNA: TGTGCCACCTCCAGCTGGGCTTTCTTT. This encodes CATSSWAFF.

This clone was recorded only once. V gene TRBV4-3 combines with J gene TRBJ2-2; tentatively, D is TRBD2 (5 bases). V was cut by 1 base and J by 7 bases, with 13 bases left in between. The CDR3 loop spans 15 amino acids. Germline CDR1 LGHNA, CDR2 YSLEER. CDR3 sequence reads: CASSQGRAGVGELFF. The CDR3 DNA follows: TGCGCCAGCAGCCAAGGAAGGGCCGGGGTCGGGGAGCTGTTTTTT.